This T cell receptor (beta chain) comes out of a study of shared clonotypes between healthy human individuals (TCRdb year 2020). As for the study more broadly: A couple of women and a few men aged 18 to 49 years were included in the cohort. For each donor, CD4 naive and CD4 memory were each given three plates, CD8 naive was given two plates, and CD8 memory was given one plate. Blood TCR repertoires of a handful of healthy adults were deeply sequenced to estimate repertoire size and the extent of clonotype sharing between individuals. To increase sequencing depth and limit assay-specific biases, different laboratories used diverse techniques to prepare libraries and sequence TCR repertoires. Per donor, leukapheresis produced somewhere between about 0.8 and 9 billion PBMCs.

The donors were healthy, HIV-negative adults with no recently reported acute infections or vaccinations. Only Caucasian adults living in Nashville, Tennessee, USA were represented among the donors. Magnetic negative selection was used to enrich CD4+ T cells, after which naive cells were positively selected on CD45RA and the negative fraction became the memory subset. Blood was obtained by leukapheresis, after which PBMCs were separated by Ficoll-Histopaque density gradient centrifugation and cryopreserved in liquid nitrogen vapor phase. Analytical flow cytometry was used to check the purity and quantity of each magnetically sorted T cell population. From each sorted fraction, genomic DNA was isolated and quantified by UV absorbance on a Nanodrop 2000c. The CDR3 numbers 13 residues from cysteine through phenylalanine. The kept DNA is CDR3 alone, 39 bases in frame from the first base. Cut back by 6 bases and 2 bases, the V and J ends lie 10 bases apart. Looking up the germline V gene (reference sequence) yields CDR1 LNHDA and CDR2 SQIVND.

Results the study describes overall, beyond this receptor: Sharing across several donors was observed for around 5% of naive CD4, 3% to 4% of naive CD8, 2.3% of memory CD4, and around 0.44% of memory CD8 clonotypes. Pairwise subsampling indicated that sequencing depth was expected to affect the degree of clonotype sharing among donors. Compared with non-shared clonotypes, clonotypes shared by all four sorted-subset donors had higher generation probabilities. Naive subsets generally had larger estimated clonotype richness than memory subsets did. Incomplete sequencing was indicated by rarefaction of sorted-subset datasets, despite the large sequencing depth. The small number of donors limited the genetic and exposure-history diversity represented. Sampling was restricted to blood, and TCR repertoires in tissue are likely to differ from TCR repertoires in blood.

For this clone: Its target antigen remains unknown. Base quality data are lacking; no much larger clone is found one base away.

Using the deep immunoSEQ assay, TCR CDR3 regions were amplified from genomic DNA by multiplex PCR. Extracted genomic DNA from each cell subset was spread evenly across all wells of several immunoSEQ 96-well plates, with each plate serving as a replicate. For sorted subsets, 200 to 250 ng of genomic DNA, equivalent to 25,000 to 35,000 T cell genomes, went into each replicate PCR. Purified libraries were measured with a Qubit 3.0 fluorometer, size-checked on a Bioanalyzer 2100, and measured again with the KAPA Library Quantification kit. Every immunoSEQ 96-well plate was sequenced on a separate single-read 150-cycle Illumina NextSeq 550 flow cell. In the original analysis: Because only junctional sequences without quality scores were contained in the immunoSEQ output, filtering matching that applied to full-length reads could not be performed. To assign V/J genes and CDR3, sequences were annotated using PyIR, a Python wrapper for IgBLAST v1.9, with IMGT germline references. Reads were removed for weak V/J assignments (E-value above 1e-6), missing CDR3, stop codons, out-of-frame junctions, or ambiguous translated residues. V3J clonotypes were defined as sequences sharing the same inferred V gene, J gene, and CDR3 amino acid sequence. The percentage overlap between two repertoires was calculated by dividing the number of shared unique clonotypes by the size of the smaller repertoire. Three approaches were used to assess repertoire richness: RTK rarefaction, the Chao1 estimator, and Recon v2.1 estimates of unobserved clonotypes. Generation probabilities for all TCRbeta clonotypes obtained by the gDNA method from four donors were computed using OLGA. TCRdb retrieved this table from immuneACCESS and kept in-frame rearrangements only. Not all clones are present; in checked studies, unresolved V genes account for under half, and no reason is known for the remainder. V and J calls and clone size come straight from that table; D and trimming were deduced from the DNA. The sample yields 550,000 to 800,000 clones; roughly 70% were counted once. The ten largest clonotypes hold roughly 1.7% of the sample.

The receptor was derived from a woman aged 25 to 39 in good health. Sequenced sample: memory CD4+ T cells sorted from blood. Read against the paper, the sample's cell subset or site label means: CD45RA-negative fraction. The chain uses TRBV19 and TRBJ1-2; the D gene is not confidently resolved. The sequence in DNA is TGTGCCAGTAGGTATGGGGTAAACTATGGCTACACCTTC. Its amino acids are CASRYGVNYGYTF.